Below are 3 T cell receptor beta chains sequenced from a single sample in a study of blood T cell repertoires in COVID-19. Sequencing used immunoSEQ multiplex PCR; TCRdb keeps in-frame clones, though not all of them. Altogether some 250,000 clones are present, approximately 88% being singletons, with the ten largest covering roughly 0.8%. Sequenced input: peripheral blood. All receptors derive from a woman aged 30 to 39 with acute or convalescent COVID-19.

This chain connects TRBV10-3 to TRBJ2-2, with 9 bases that match TRBD1. The germline CDR1 and CDR2 sequences are ENHRY and SYGVKD. The CDR3 contains 15 residues. V lost 6 bases to trimming and J lost 1 base; unmatched junction nucleotides: 3. This CDR3 is CAIRPGQGNTGELFF. The CDR3 bases are TGTGCCATCAGGCCGGGACAGGGGAACACCGGGGAGCTGTTTTTT.

This rearrangement joins TRBV10-1 to TRBJ1-6, with D tentatively TRBD1 (6 bases). Trimming pared 2 bases from V and 10 bases from J, leaving 15 bases between. Germline values: CDR1 WNHNN, CDR2 SYGVQD (reference sequence). CDR3 size: 15 residues. The CDR3 nucleotides read TGCGCCAGCAGTGAGGCCCCGGGACACCAGTCACCCCTCCACTTT. Amino acid sequence: CASSEAPGHQSPLHF.

The rearrangement links TRBV6-5 to TRBJ1-1, with 8 bases identical to TRBD1. Trimming at V came to 6 bases and at J to 1 base, leaving 7 bases not matched to a gene. This CDR3 is built from 15 residues. Germline assignment: CDR1 MNHEY and CDR2 SVGAGI. The CDR3 DNA is TGTGCCAGCAGGATGGGGACAGGAGCGAACACTGAAGCTTTCTTT. Its protein is CASRMGTGANTEAFF.